A single sample is the source of the 25 T cell receptor beta chains below, sequenced in a study of technical replicates of blood from a handful of donors (TCRdb year 2017). Libraries were made using the immunoSEQ multiplex PCR assay. TCRdb retrieved this table from immuneACCESS and kept in-frame rearrangements only. Not all clones are present; in checked studies, unresolved V genes account for under half, and no reason is known for the remainder. The sample includes 67,000 or so clones, with around 90% observed a single time. The ten largest clones capture over 0.3% of the sample. The material sequenced was T cells isolated from PBMCs. These receptors all stem from a human donor in good health.

This sequence joins TRBV18 and TRBJ2-2; 8 bases are a match to TRBD2. This CDR3 spans 20 amino acids. Germline assignment: CDR1 KGHSH and CDR2 LQKENI. Losses at the gene ends were 0 bases for V and 0 bases for J; bases not matched to a gene: 12. CDR3 sequence reads: CASSPPQGLGSGTNTGELFF. The DNA for the CDR3 is TGTGCCAGCTCACCACCGCAGGGGTTGGGTAGCGGGACGAACACCGGGGAGCTGTTTTTT.

This sequence joins TRBV7-3 and TRBJ1-3; TRBD1 aligns across 7 bases. CDR1 and CDR2 (germline): SGHTA, FQGTGA. This CDR3 is 16 amino acids long. J lost 2 bases, V lost 4 bases, and 8 bases had no gene match. The CDR3 here is CASSYTGDRAGNTIYF. The DNA of the CDR3 is TGTGCCAGCAGCTACACAGGGGATCGAGCTGGAAACACCATATATTTT.

The chain combines TRBV4-1 with TRBJ2-3; 10 bases map to TRBD2. J was trimmed by 9 bases and V by 2 bases; bases with no gene match: 2. The CDR3 contains 13 residues. The germline gives CDR1 MGHRA, CDR2 YSYEKL. CDR3 in amino acids: CASSQNSGRTQYF. For the CDR3, the DNA is TGCGCCAGCAGCCAAAATAGCGGGAGGACGCAGTATTTT.

This chain joins TRBV4-2 and TRBJ1-4; D gene unclear. Germline CDR1 and CDR2: LGHNA and YNFKEQ. The CDR3 totals 14 residues. The V and J ends lost 3 bases and 7 bases respectively, with 12 bases between them. The CDR3 bases are TGTGCCAGCAGCCAGGGCAGTTTAAGTGAAAAACTGTTTTTT. This codes for CASSQGSLSEKLFF.

This clone was seen only a few times. The CDR3 here is CASKTGTGDFGYTF. In nucleotides, the CDR3 is TGTGCCAGCAAAACCGGGACAGGGGATTTCGGCTACACCTTC. The V gene is TRBV27, the J gene TRBJ1-2, with 10 bases identical to TRBD1. V lost 7 bases and J lost 8; bases outside the gene matches: 10. This CDR3 has 14 amino acids. Germline-derived CDR1 and CDR2 are MNHEY and SMNVEV (reference sequence).

The V call is TRBV6-5, the J call TRBJ1-1, with unresolved D. The CDR3 consists of 13 residues. CDR1 is MNHEY, CDR2 SVGAGI, per germline. Deletions cut 2 bases from V and 5 bases from J, with 9 bases between. CDR3 nucleotides: TGTGCCAGCAGTTACGCGGGTGGTACTGAAGCTTTCTTT. It yields the protein CASSYAGGTEAFF.

In its sample, this clone was seen once. In nucleotides, the CDR3 is TGTGCCAGCAGTTTATGGGGGACAGGGGACCGAAAACTGTTTTTT. It yields the protein CASSLWGTGDRKLFF. The rearrangement links TRBV28 to TRBJ1-4; 10 nucleotides line up with TRBD1. Germline loops: CDR1 MDHEN, CDR2 SYDVKM. The CDR3 consists of 15 residues. Trimming took 0 bases from V and 10 from J; bases not matched to a gene: 5.

This clone was seen a single time. The chain carries TRBV30 and TRBJ2-1, with 11 nucleotides matching TRBD2. Germline V gives CDR1 GTSNPN, CDR2 SVGIG (reference sequence). The V gene end was trimmed by 4 bases and the J gene end by 7 bases; junction bases not matched to a gene: 12. CDR3 length: 16 amino acids. The CDR3 spells CAWNRAVLAGVNEQFF. As DNA, the CDR3 is TGTGCCTGGAATAGGGCCGTACTAGCGGGAGTAAATGAGCAGTTCTTC.

The CDR3 region is CASTGLQGWDTEAFF. For the CDR3, the DNA is TGTGCCAGCACCGGGCTACAGGGTTGGGACACTGAAGCTTTCTTT. V and J are TRBV28 and TRBJ1-1, with D maybe TRBD1 (6 bases). Per germline, CDR1 MDHEN and CDR2 SYDVKM. The CDR3 runs to 15 residues. The V end lost 7 bases, the J end lost 3 bases, and 18 bases lay between the germline ends.

There are a few counts of this clone. The chain employs TRBV6-1 and TRBJ1-4, with TRBD1 identical over 8 bases. The CDR3 sequence is 14 residues long. J lost 7 bases, V lost 4 bases, and 5 bases had no gene match. The germline CDR1 and CDR2 sequences are MNHNS and SASEGT. The chain's CDR3 is CASSANRGIEKLFF. Written as DNA, the CDR3 is TGTGCCAGCAGTGCGAACAGGGGGATTGAAAAACTGTTTTTT.

V usage is TRBV5-1 and J usage is TRBJ2-7, with D perhaps matching TRBD1 (6 bases). This CDR3 is built from 15 residues. In germline, CDR1 is SGHRS, CDR2 YFSETQ. V was trimmed by 4 bases and J by 5 bases, leaving 19 bases between them. Here the CDR3 reads CASSPVRDTLDEQYF. The CDR3 DNA is TGCGCCAGCAGCCCGGTCCGGGACACCCTTGACGAGCAGTACTTC.

The chain employs TRBV27 and TRBJ2-6; TRBD2 aligns across 16 bases. Germline-derived CDR1 and CDR2 are MNHEY and SMNVEV (reference sequence). V gave up 5 bases and J gave up 2 bases; unmatched junction bases: 6. The CDR3 is 19 residues long. Here the CDR3 DNA reads TGTGCCAGCAGTATGACCGGGACTAGCGGGAGGGCTGGGGCCAACGTCCTGACTTTC. Translation gives CASSMTGTSGRAGANVLTF.

This sequence joins TRBV9 and TRBJ1-1, with 9 bases fitting TRBD1. This CDR3 has 16 residues. Germline assignment: CDR1 SGDLS and CDR2 YYNGEE. The V gene end was trimmed by 3 bases and the J gene end by 6 bases; junction bases not matched to a gene: 12. Written as DNA, the CDR3 is TGTGCCAGCAGCGCCGGTGGGGGACAGGGTTATTCTGAAGCTTTCTTT. Protein: CASSAGGGQGYSEAFF. Looking up the rest from reference TRBV9 and TRBJ1-1 gives the full variable domain: DSGVTQTPKHLITATGQRVTLRCSPRSGDLSVYWYQQSLDQGLQFLIQYYNGEERAKGNILERFSAQQFPDLHSELNLSSLELGDSALYFCASSAGGGQGYSEAFFGQGTRLTVV.

This sequence joins TRBV30 and TRBJ1-5, with D possibly matching TRBD1 (5 bases). V lost 0 bases, J lost 6 bases, and 9 bases lay in between. This CDR3 contains 13 residues. Per the germline V gene, CDR1 is GTSNPN and CDR2 is SVGIG (reference sequence). CDR3 sequence: CAWSVQGGQPQHF. CDR3 in DNA: TGTGCCTGGAGTGTTCAGGGAGGTCAGCCCCAGCATTTT.

V usage is TRBV10-3 and J usage is TRBJ1-1; a weak D match, TRBD1 (6 bases). Per germline, CDR1 ENHRY and CDR2 SYGVKD. Deletions cut 6 bases from V and 6 bases from J, with 14 bases between. This CDR3 comprises 13 residues. The CDR3 DNA reads TGTGCCATCAGCCCAGACAGGACCGCTGAAGCTTTCTTT. This encodes CAISPDRTAEAFF.

Here the CDR3 reads CASSPKGAGEGYTF. The DNA for the CDR3 is TGTGCCAGCAGCCCTAAGGGGGCAGGGGAAGGCTACACCTTC. The V and J genes are TRBV7-9 and TRBJ1-2, with 7 positions matching TRBD1. This CDR3 has 14 residues. With 5 bases clipped from V and 8 bases from J, the junction kept 11 bases outside the gene matches. Germline V lookup: CDR1 SEHNR, CDR2 FQNEAQ (reference sequence).

This chain links TRBV30 with TRBJ1-2; tentative D call: TRBD1 (6 bases). There are 13 residues in the CDR3. Germline V lookup: CDR1 GTSNPN, CDR2 SVGIG (reference sequence). V was cut by 4 bases and J by 8 bases, with 17 bases left in between. The CDR3 DNA reads as TGTGCCTGGACTCAGAGGGGGTCAGTAGGCTACACCTTC. Its protein product is CAWTQRGSVGYTF.

This sequence joins TRBV19 and TRBJ2-1, with 11 bases that match TRBD2. The CDR3 has 15 amino acids. Germline assignment: CDR1 LNHDA and CDR2 SQIVND (reference sequence). V was clipped by 5 bases and J by 8 bases; unmatched bases: 8. This CDR3 reads CASSLGLAGTDEQFF. Here the CDR3 DNA reads TGTGCCAGTAGTCTTGGACTAGCGGGTACGGATGAGCAGTTCTTC.

This chain links TRBV11-2 with TRBJ2-5, with 10 bases identical to TRBD2. Germline CDR1 SGHAT, CDR2 FQNNGV. The length of the CDR3 is 19 residues. V lost 1 base, J lost 4 bases, and 15 bases stayed unmatched. The CDR3 loop is CASSLGPLTSGFEGETQYF. The CDR3 DNA reads as TGTGCCAGCAGCTTAGGTCCCCTGACTAGCGGGTTTGAGGGAGAGACCCAGTACTTC.

On this clone itself: One junction end disagrees with the germline gene, perhaps due to a read error. The CDR3 protein is CASIPPGQGNYDYTF. DNA of the CDR3: TGTGCCAGCATCCCACCGGGACAGGGAAACTATGACTACACCTTC. The chain links TRBV2 to TRBJ1-2; 9 bases map to TRBD1. CDR3 length: 15 residues. Per germline, CDR1 SNHLY and CDR2 FYNNEI.

The rearrangement links TRBV29-1 to TRBJ2-7; D is undetermined. V dropped 4 bases and J dropped 3 bases, with 16 bases sitting between them. This CDR3 contains 14 residues. Germline CDR1 is SQVTM and CDR2 is ANQGSEA. This chain's CDR3 is CSVVVGTGGYEQYF. CDR3 coding DNA: TGCAGCGTTGTTGTGGGTACTGGCGGCTACGAGCAGTACTTC.

The CDR3 spells CSVDISYEQYF. CDR3 bases: TGCAGCGTTGATATTAGCTACGAGCAGTACTTC. The chain links TRBV29-1 to TRBJ2-7; D is unclear. V was clipped by 3 bases and J by 3 bases, with 6 bases between them. This CDR3 has 11 residues. From germline, CDR1 is SQVTM and CDR2 ANQGSEA.

The chain joins TRBV5-1 to TRBJ2-3, with a tentative D call TRBD1 (5 bases). Trimming stripped 0 bases from V and 2 bases from J, with 7 bases between. The germline V gene encodes CDR1 SGHRS and CDR2 YFSETQ. This CDR3 comprises 14 residues. CDR3 sequence reads: CASSLAGPTDTQYF. CDR3 DNA sequence: TGCGCCAGCAGCTTGGCAGGGCCCACAGATACGCAGTATTTT.

In this sample, this clone turned up once. The genes are TRBV30 and TRBJ2-1; D is perhaps TRBD1 (6 bases). CDR1 is GTSNPN, CDR2 SVGIG, per germline (reference sequence). CDR3 length: 14 amino acids. Trimming took off 2 bases at V and 7 bases at J, with 15 bases between the two ends. The CDR3 DNA follows: TGTGCCTGGAGTCGCGACAGGATGAGGAATGAGCAGTTCTTC. Translating gives CAWSRDRMRNEQFF.

The chain is built from TRBV5-1 and TRBJ1-1; perhaps TRBD1 as D (6 bases). Trimming removed 3 bases at V and 7 bases at J, with 22 bases between. CDR1 is SGHRS and CDR2 is YFSETQ in the germline V gene. CDR3 length equals 16 residues. The CDR3, as DNA: TGCGCCAGCAGCTGGATAAGGACAGCTCCCCGGTGTGAAGCTTTCTTT. Protein sequence: CASSWIRTAPRCEAFF.